This T cell receptor beta chain was identified in a study of CD8+ T cells in alopecia areata. Extracted from the samples, RNA was reverse transcribed into cDNA to serve as the sequencing template. Measured with immunoSEQ multiplex PCR; TCRdb has only the in-frame clones, and not every one. The sample shows 100,000 to 150,000 clones, 40% to 55% of them seen only once. Study-level points and caveats: Whereas mice showed it more clearly, TCR sharing across patients was murkier, possibly because of HLA. Elevated clonality characterized lesional scalp relative to normal scalp, particularly in alopecia totalis/universalis. Sequencing of scalp samples also captures resident alphabeta T cells of normal skin.

Turning to this clone: What it binds is unknown. The same CDR3 arises from other DNA sequences in this sample as well.

Germline-derived CDR1 and CDR2 are MNHEY and SMNVEV (reference sequence). V lost 2 bases and J 4 bases, leaving 12 bases between the germline ends. This CDR3 has 14 residues. Sequenced: NKG2D-low CD8+ T cells sorted from blood. The chain carries TRBV27 and TRBJ2-7; D gene ambiguous. This clonotype originated in a human donor with alopecia areata. The CDR3 region has the DNA TGTGCCAGCAGTTTACGAGGCACGACGTACGAGCAGTACTTC. This translates into CASSLRGTTYEQYF.